This T cell receptor (beta chain) was obtained from a study of blood T cell repertoires in COVID-19 (dated by TCRdb to 2018 to 2020). With regard to the full study: The collaborator samples originated in the United States, Italy and Spain and spanned the acute and convalescent phases of COVID-19. The prospective study material was composed of cDNA or gDNA derived from T cells, B-cell-depleted T cells, or PBMCs. Deeply sampled blood TCRbeta repertoires from subjects exposed to, actively infected with, or recovered from COVID-19 were included in the dataset. The repertoires were released in a freely available public database meant as a resource for research on the immune response to SARS-CoV-2. Samples were obtained from the ongoing ImmuneRACE study (first 160 participants) and from about 1,300 subjects provided by 6 global collaborators. Sample metadata almost always included a de-identified subject ID, COVID-19 status, age in years and sex. Where available, HLA class I and class II types were obtained from metadata supplied by the sample provider rather than from assay-based typing.

TCRbeta CDR3 regions were amplified from genomic DNA using the immunoSEQ Assay, a bias-controlled multiplex PCR. The authors processed their data as follows. Nucleated cell counts per sample were estimated from amplification of reference gene primers within the assay. To quantify the absolute abundance of each unique TCRbeta CDR3 rearrangement, sequence reads were collapsed and filtered. Productive Simpson clonality was computed per sample as the square root of Simpson's diversity index over productive rearrangements. TCRdb's version of the immuneACCESS table is confined to in-frame rearrangements and falls short of the full clone set. An unresolved V gene accounts for under half of the shortfall where checked; the remainder is of unknown origin. V, J and clone size reflect that table, while D and trimming were determined from the DNA. This sample comprises 500,000 to 600,000 clones, less than 90% of them detected only once. The ten largest clonotypes hold roughly 8% of the sample.

One collaborating source in Seattle enrolled patients while the patients were actively infected and followed the patients over time throughout the course of disease. Collaborating institutions collected whole blood in K2EDTA tubes following their own protocols. For TCRbeta analysis, collaborators shipped samples as frozen whole blood, isolated PBMCs, or DNA extracted from either of those sample types. For this clone: The antigen it binds to is not known. It has no much larger one-base neighbor in the sample; base qualities were not kept.

The paper's findings and limits, for the study overall: How much clinical and demographic metadata was included differed by source and by participant, and the metadata was provided uncurated.

The sequenced material came from peripheral blood. The clonotype comes from a woman aged 50 to 65 with COVID-19, enrolled during active disease.

The sequenced DNA: TGTGCCAGCAGTCGGGGGCAGGGGGCCTCCTACGAGCAGTACTTC. Its protein reads: CASSRGQGASYEQYF. The V and J segments used are TRBV2 and TRBJ2-7; 8 junctional bases match TRBD1. Germline trimming amounts to 5 bases on V and 0 bases on J, with 6 as the count of junction bases outside the gene matches. CDR1 and CDR2 were assigned from the germline V gene as SNHLY and FYNNEI. There are 15 amino acids in the CDR3, from cysteine to phenylalanine inclusive. The retained sequence is limited to the CDR3, 45 bases, with the frame set at the first base.